This T cell receptor (beta chain) was observed in a study of blood T cells in healthy people across ages. At the level of the study: Template switching picked up about one barcoded beta molecule for each two T cells.

CDR3 size: 15 residues. Trimming cost V 4 bases and J 3 bases; bases outside gene matches: 5. Germline V CDR1 and CDR2: SGHAT, FQNNGV. Then a second PCR, running roughly 7 to 11 cycles, was carried out with a sample-barcoded 5' primer and a J-beta primer mix. Carrying 12 random nucleotides, a template-switch adaptor labeled each individual cDNA molecule. TCRdb passed the 5' RACE reads through MiXCR, listing each CDR3 protein once. The sample includes more than 650,000 distinct CDR3 sequences, around a fifth of them seen just once. This clonotype occurred a few times. Its antigen is not known. Findings of the study overall: Expanded clonotype shifts may have been confounded, as the donors had an unknown CMV status. Estimated diversity across one million T cells was deemed an underestimate.

This chain joins TRBV11-2 and TRBJ2-2; 7 positions match TRBD1. Sequenced input: blood. The sequence came from a man aged 70 or older in good health. CDR3 in DNA: TGTGCCAGCAGCTCAACAGGGGCAGACACCGGGGAGCTGTTTTTT. As protein: CASSSTGADTGELFF.